These T cell receptor beta chains were read from a single sample in a study of OX40 agonist ivuxolimab in advanced cancers. Data came from immunoSEQ multiplex PCR; TCRdb stores just in-frame clones and leaves some out. The table lists about 93,000 clones, 80% to 90% of them singletons, with roughly 0.33% in the top ten. This material consisted of CD4+ or CD8+ T cells sorted from blood, taken in a trial of the OX40 agonist ivuxolimab. The receptors shown here come from an adult with an advanced solid tumor such as melanoma, head and neck, liver or kidney cancer. CDR3s include the opening cysteine and the closing phenylalanine or tryptophan. D genes are given only for firm matches. Size tells how often a clone was seen (once, few, many) or the class of an expanded clone, and some rows leave it out.

V gene	clone size	D gene	J gene	CDR3 protein	CDR3 DNA
TRBV5-4	.	.	TRBJ2-1	CASSPRRSYNEQFF	TGTGCCAGCAGCCCCCGACGATCCTACAATGAGCAGTTCTTC
TRBV15	.	.	TRBJ1-3	CATSRGRPRNGNTIYF	TGTGCCACCAGCAGAGGCCGACCTCGAAACGGAAACACCATATATTTT
TRBV7-2	.	.	TRBJ1-5	CASSLAPGAQPQHF	TGTGCCAGCAGCTTAGCTCCCGGGGCTCAGCCCCAGCATTTT
TRBV4-2	.	TRBD1	TRBJ1-6	CASSRQGDSPLHF	TGTGCCAGCAGCCGGCAGGGGGATTCACCCCTCCACTTT
TRBV6-6	.	.	TRBJ1-5	CASSYLEVNQPQHF	TGTGCCAGCAGTTACTTGGAAGTGAATCAGCCCCAGCATTTT
TRBV7-2	once	.	TRBJ2-3	CASSLRGGTDTQYF	TGTGCCAGCAGCTTAAGAGGGGGCACAGATACGCAGTATTTT
TRBV7-2	.	.	TRBJ1-4	CASSLVVNEKLFF	TGTGCCAGCAGCTTAGTGGTTAATGAAAAACTGTTTTTT
TRBV29-1	.	.	TRBJ2-1	CSATDRDSYNEQFF	TGCAGCGCCACAGACAGAGACTCTTACAATGAGCAGTTCTTC
TRBV19	.	TRBD2	TRBJ2-3	CASSSGGDITDTQYF	TGTGCCAGTAGTAGCGGGGGGGACATCACAGATACGCAGTATTTT
TRBV19	.	.	TRBJ1-1	CASSPETRSGAFF	TGTGCCAGTAGTCCCGAGACTCGGTCGGGAGCTTTCTTT
TRBV28	.	.	TRBJ2-2	CASSSSDTGELFF	TGTGCCAGCAGTTCCTCCGACACCGGGGAGCTGTTTTTT
TRBV11-3	.	.	TRBJ1-1	CASSTTWNTEAFF	TGTGCCAGCAGCACGACATGGAACACTGAAGCTTTCTTT
TRBV4-2	.	.	TRBJ2-1	CASSLRLGGSDNEQFF	TGTGCCAGCAGCCTCCGACTGGGCGGTTCGGACAATGAGCAGTTCTTC
TRBV29-1	few	TRBD1	TRBJ1-2	CSVGDRGTLYGYTF	TGCAGCGTTGGGGACAGGGGCACTCTCTATGGCTACACCTTC
TRBV6-1	.	.	TRBJ1-1	CASSAEGGTEAFF	TGTGCCAGCAGCGCCGAAGGGGGCACTGAAGCTTTCTTT
TRBV19	.	TRBD1	TRBJ2-7	CASSPGTDEYEQYF	TGTGCCAGTAGCCCCGGGACAGATGAATACGAGCAGTACTTC
TRBV12-1	.	.	TRBJ2-7	CASSFIYEQYF	TGTGCCAGCAGCTTTATCTACGAGCAGTACTTC
TRBV7-2	.	.	TRBJ1-5	CASSLQQYSNQPQHF	TGTGCCAGCAGCCTACAGCAATATAGCAATCAGCCCCAGCATTTT
TRBV5-1	.	.	TRBJ2-5	CASSYGSGETQYF	TGCGCCAGCAGCTACGGATCCGGGGAGACCCAGTACTTC
TRBV18	.	.	TRBJ1-4	CASSATPSTEKLFF	TGTGCCAGCTCAGCGACACCGAGTACTGAAAAACTGTTTTTT